These 13 T cell receptor beta chains share one sample of origin, sequenced in a study of T cells in Graves' hyperthyroidism and ophthalmopathy (dated by TCRdb to about 2019). Library method: multiplex PCR. Sequencing instrument: Illumina HiSeq 2000. TCR beta CDR3 regions were amplified from RNA transcripts. The first round of RT-PCR for the TCR CDR3 was performed with the HTBI primer set and the Qiagen OneStep RT-PCR kit. TCRdb reanalyzed the raw reads on its own, using fastp at Q25 for trimming and MiXCR for clone calling, and kept in-frame beta chains. Under each unique CDR3 protein, matching rows form one entry showing the most common genes and DNA. For this sample there are hundreds of thousands of distinct CDR3 sequences; about 20% appear just once. Of the sample, around a third is held by the ten largest clones. Sequencing used blood. Source of these receptors: a man aged 30-40 years with Graves' ophthalmopathy.

The chain is built from TRBV30 and TRBJ1-4; perhaps TRBD1 as D (5 bases). This CDR3 is built from 14 residues. Trimming stripped 2 bases from V and 4 bases from J, with 11 bases between. CDR1 and CDR2 from the germline V gene are GTSNPN and SVGIG (reference sequence). The CDR3: CAWSRVGGNEKLFF. CDR3 nucleotides: TGTGCCTGGAGTCGGGTCGGGGGTAATGAAAAACTGTTTTTT.

This clonotype was seen more than once but under ten times. The V call is TRBV28, the J call TRBJ1-5; 7 bases agree with TRBD1. CDR3 length: 14 amino acids. The trim removed 6 bases at V and 3 bases at J, leaving 5 bases unmatched. CDR1 is MDHEN and CDR2 is SYDVKM in the germline V gene. CDR3 sequence reads: CASSPGTVNQPQHF. The CDR3 DNA reads TGTGCCAGCAGCCCGGGGACAGTCAATCAGCCCCAGCATTTT.

The gene calls are TRBV19 and TRBJ1-2; D not resolved. Germline CDR1 is LNHDA and CDR2 is SQIVND (reference sequence). Trimming took off 5 bases at V and 3 bases at J, with 10 bases between the two ends. CDR3 size: 13 residues. CDR3 sequence: CASSRGSYYGYTF. CDR3 in DNA: TGTGCCAGTAGTCGCGGGAGTTACTATGGCTACACCTTC. Full variable domain (outside the CDR3, taken from reference TRBV19 and TRBJ1-2): DGGITQSPKYLFRKEGQNVTLSCEQNLNHDAMYWYRQDPGQGLRLIYYSQIVNDFQKGDIAEGYSVSREKKESFPLTVTSAQKNPTAFYLCASSRGSYYGYTFGSGTRLTVV.

The chain couples TRBV12-3 or TRBV12-4 to TRBJ2-2; 10 bases align to TRBD2. V lost 3 bases and J lost 8; bases outside the gene matches: 3. The CDR3 is made up of 14 amino acids. Written as DNA, the CDR3 is TGTGCCAGCAGTTTTCTAGCGGGAGTGGGGGAGCTGTTTTTT. As protein: CASSFLAGVGELFF.

This clonotype was seen more than once but under ten times. This sequence joins TRBV4-2 and TRBJ2-2, with D unresolved. From germline, CDR1 is LGHNA and CDR2 YNFKEQ. V was cut by 5 bases and J by 1 base, with 14 bases left in between. The CDR3 runs to 16 residues. Here the CDR3 reads CASSNHERMNTGELFF. The CDR3 nucleotides are TGTGCCAGCAGCAACCATGAGCGAATGAACACCGGGGAGCTGTTTTTT.

This clonotype was seen repeatedly, ten times or more. The rearrangement joins TRBV5-1 to TRBJ1-2; D is possibly TRBD1 (5 bases). This CDR3 is 12 amino acids long. In germline, CDR1 is SGHRS, CDR2 YFSETQ. The V gene lost 7 bases and the J gene lost 3 bases, with 10 bases spanning the gap. CDR3 region: CASRQSDYGYTF. The DNA of the CDR3 is TGCGCCAGCCGACAGTCTGACTATGGCTACACCTTC. Drawing the rest from reference TRBV5-1 and TRBJ1-2, the complete variable domain is KAGVTQTPRYLIKTRGQQVTLSCSPISGHRSVSWYQQTPGQGLQFLFEYFSETQRNKGNFPGRFSGRQFSNSRSEMNVSTLELGDSALYLCASRQSDYGYTFGSGTRLTVV.

In its sample, this clonotype was seen many times. The chain combines TRBV28 with TRBJ2-1; D is uncertain. CDR1 and CDR2 from the germline V gene are MDHEN and SYDVKM. Trimming removed 2 bases from V and 10 bases from J, with 18 bases in between. CDR3 length: 15 residues. CDR3 DNA: TGTGCCAGCAGTTTAAGGCCAGGATTCCCCTTGGAGCAGTTCTTC. Its protein product is CASSLRPGFPLEQFF.

This clonotype was recorded a few times. The gene calls are TRBV11-2 and TRBJ2-7, with D perhaps TRBD2 (5 bases). Trimming removed 1 base at V and 6 bases at J, with 22 bases between. CDR3 length: 17 residues. Germline V gene data show CDR1 as SGHAT and CDR2 as FQNNGV. This chain's CDR3 is CASSLGRSGPPRGEQYF. The DNA for the CDR3 is TGTGCCAGCAGCTTAGGTCGGAGCGGTCCCCCCCGGGGCGAGCAGTACTTC. The full variable domain, completed using reference TRBV11-2 and TRBJ2-7, is EAGVAQSPRYKIIEKRQSVAFWCNPISGHATLYWYQQILGQGPKLLIQFQNNGVVDDSQLPKDRFSAERLKGVDSTLKIQPAKLEDSAVYLCASSLGRSGPPRGEQYFGPGTRLTVT.

Many counts were recorded for this clonotype. J is TRBJ1-1 and V is TRBV11-3; D uncertain. V lost 0 bases to trimming and J lost 0 bases, with 2 bases between them. CDR1 and CDR2 from the germline V gene are SGHNT and YENEEA. There are 13 residues in the CDR3. CDR3 sequence reads: CASSLEMNTEAFF. DNA for the CDR3: TGTGCCAGCAGCTTAGAGATGAACACTGAAGCTTTCTTT.

This clonotype was counted ten times or more. The chain employs TRBV7-3 and TRBJ1-1; no clear D gene. Germline-derived CDR1 and CDR2 are SGHTA and FQGTGA. The CDR3 consists of 14 residues. V shed 5 bases and J shed 1 base, with 11 bases lying between them. The CDR3 here is CASSPSSGNTEAFF. CDR3 nucleotide sequence: TGTGCCAGCAGCCCATCGTCCGGGAACACTGAAGCTTTCTTT.

The chain links TRBV29-1 to TRBJ2-3, with TRBD2 matching over 12 bases. This CDR3 spans 15 amino acids. CDR1 is SQVTM, CDR2 ANQGSEA, per germline. The J segment lost 3 bases and the V segment lost 3 bases, leaving 4 bases of the junction unmatched. The DNA for the CDR3 is TGCAGCGTTGACCGGACTAGCGGGGCAACAGATACGCAGTATTTT. Protein: CSVDRTSGATDTQYF.

About this clonotype: A junction end diverges from the germline sequence, so it may reflect a read error. The V gene is TRBV6-2 or TRBV6-3, the J gene TRBJ2-7; TRBD1 is a possible D gene (7 bases). This CDR3 contains 16 residues. Germline V gene data show CDR1 as MNHEY and CDR2 as SVGEGT. The CDR3 DNA is TGTGCCAGCTCCAAGGAGGAGGGACAGTCCCCCTACGAGCGGTACTTC. As protein: CASSKEEGQSPYERYF.

In its sample, this clonotype was seen many times. Written as DNA, the CDR3 is TGTGCCAGCAGCTTGGGAGGACTAGCGGGACCGAAATCCTACAATGAGCAGTTCTTC. This sequence encodes CASSLGGLAGPKSYNEQFF. V and J are TRBV11-3 and TRBJ2-1, with 12 nucleotides matching TRBD2. Germline loops: CDR1 SGHNT, CDR2 YENEEA. With 3 bases clipped from V and 1 base from J, the junction kept 10 bases outside the gene matches. This CDR3 has 19 amino acids.